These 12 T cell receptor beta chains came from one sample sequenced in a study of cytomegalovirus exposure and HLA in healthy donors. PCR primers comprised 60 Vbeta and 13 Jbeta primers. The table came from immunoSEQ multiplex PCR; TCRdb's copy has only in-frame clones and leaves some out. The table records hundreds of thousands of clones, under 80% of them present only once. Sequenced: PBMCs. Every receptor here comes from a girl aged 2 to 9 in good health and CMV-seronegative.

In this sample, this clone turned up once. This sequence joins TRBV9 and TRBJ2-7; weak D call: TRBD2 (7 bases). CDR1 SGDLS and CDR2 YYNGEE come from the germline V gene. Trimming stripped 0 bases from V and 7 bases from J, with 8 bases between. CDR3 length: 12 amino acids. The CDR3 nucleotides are TGTGCCAGCAGCGTAGAGGGGGGGGAGCAGTACTTC. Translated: CASSVEGGEQYF.

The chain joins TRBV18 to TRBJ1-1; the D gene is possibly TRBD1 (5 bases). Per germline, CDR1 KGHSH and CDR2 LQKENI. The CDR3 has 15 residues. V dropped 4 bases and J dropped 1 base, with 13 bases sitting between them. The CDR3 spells CASSLMGGWNTEAFF. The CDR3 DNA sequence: TGTGCCAGCTCACTGATGGGGGGGTGGAACACTGAAGCTTTCTTT. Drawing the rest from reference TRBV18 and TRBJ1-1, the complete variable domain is NAGVMQNPRHLVRRRGQEARLRCSPMKGHSHVYWYRQLPEEGLKFMVYLQKENIIDESGMPKERFSAEFPKEGPSILRIQQVVRGDSAAYFCASSLMGGWNTEAFFGQGTRLTVV.

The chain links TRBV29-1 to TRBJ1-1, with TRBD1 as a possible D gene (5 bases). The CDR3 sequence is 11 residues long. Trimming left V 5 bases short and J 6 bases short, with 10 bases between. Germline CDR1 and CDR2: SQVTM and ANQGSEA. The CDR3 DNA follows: TGCAGCGTTAATGGGGGGGCTGAAGCTTTCTTT. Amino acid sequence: CSVNGGAEAFF.

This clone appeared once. The CDR3, as DNA: TGCGCCAGCAGCCAAGAGGGCAGGAACACCGGGGAGCTGTTTTTT. This sequence encodes CASSQEGRNTGELFF. The chain links TRBV4-1 to TRBJ2-2, with no clear D. Germline V CDR1 and CDR2: MGHRA, YSYEKL. CDR3 length: 15 residues. V lost 0 bases to trimming and J lost 1 base, with 6 bases between them.

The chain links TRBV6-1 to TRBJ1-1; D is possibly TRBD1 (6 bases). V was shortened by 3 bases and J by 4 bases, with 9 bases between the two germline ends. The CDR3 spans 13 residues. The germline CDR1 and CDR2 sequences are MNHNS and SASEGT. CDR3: CASSDQGTTEAFF. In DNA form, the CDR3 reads TGTGCCAGCAGTGACCAGGGGACCACTGAAGCTTTCTTT.

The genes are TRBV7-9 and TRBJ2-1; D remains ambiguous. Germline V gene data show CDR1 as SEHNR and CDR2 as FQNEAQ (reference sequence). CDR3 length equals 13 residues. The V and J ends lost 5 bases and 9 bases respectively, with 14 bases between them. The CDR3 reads CASSHIGLAEQFF. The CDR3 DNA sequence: TGTGCCAGCAGCCACATTGGCTTGGCTGAGCAGTTCTTC.

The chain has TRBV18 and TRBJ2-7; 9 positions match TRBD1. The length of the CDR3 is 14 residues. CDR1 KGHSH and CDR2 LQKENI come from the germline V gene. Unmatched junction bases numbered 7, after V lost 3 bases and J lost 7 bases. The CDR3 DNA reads TGTGCCAGCTCACCGGGACAGGGAGGAAGGGAGCAGTACTTC. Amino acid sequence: CASSPGQGGREQYF.

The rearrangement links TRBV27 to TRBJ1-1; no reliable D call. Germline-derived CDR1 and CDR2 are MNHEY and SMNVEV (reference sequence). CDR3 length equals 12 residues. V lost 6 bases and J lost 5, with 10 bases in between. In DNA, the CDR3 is TGTGCCAGCAGCCTACTCGGGACTGAAGCTTTCTTT. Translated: CASSLLGTEAFF.

CDR3 amino acids: CASRPEWGDLYTQYF. CDR3 coding DNA: TGTGCCAGCAGACCAGAGTGGGGGGATTTGTATACGCAGTATTTT. The rearrangement uses TRBV5-5 and TRBJ2-3; D is possibly TRBD2 (6 bases). Trimming stripped 5 bases from V and 7 bases from J, with 20 bases between. CDR1 is SGHKS, CDR2 YYEKEE, per germline (reference sequence). This CDR3 is 15 amino acids long. The whole variable domain, filled in from reference TRBV5-5 and TRBJ2-3, reads DAGVTQSPTHLIKTRGQQVTLRCSPISGHKSVSWYQQVLGQGPQFIFQYYEKEERGRGNFPDRFSARQFPNYSSELNVNALLLGDSALYLCASRPEWGDLYTQYFGPGTRLTVL.

CDR3 protein: CASSQEGGGSSTEAFF. In DNA form, the CDR3 reads TGCGCCAGCAGCCAAGAGGGGGGTGGGTCTAGCACTGAAGCTTTCTTT. The V call is TRBV4-1, the J call TRBJ1-1; weak D call: TRBD1 (5 bases). Germline V gene lookup returns CDR1 MGHRA and CDR2 YSYEKL. Trimming shortened V by 0 bases and J by 4 bases, and 15 bases separated the two germline ends. CDR3 length: 16 amino acids.

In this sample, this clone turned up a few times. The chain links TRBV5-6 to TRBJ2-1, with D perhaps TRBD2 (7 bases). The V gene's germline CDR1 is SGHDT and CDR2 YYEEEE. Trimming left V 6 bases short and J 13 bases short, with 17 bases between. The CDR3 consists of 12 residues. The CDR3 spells CASTLGGESQFF. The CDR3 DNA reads TGTGCCAGCACCCTAGGGGGGGAGAGCCAGTTCTTC. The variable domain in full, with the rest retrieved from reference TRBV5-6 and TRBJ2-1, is DAGVTQSPTHLIKTRGQQVTLRCSPKSGHDTVSWYQQALGQGPQFIFQYYEEEERQRGNFPDRFSGHQFPNYSSELNVNALLLGDSALYLCASTLGGESQFFGPGTRLTVL.

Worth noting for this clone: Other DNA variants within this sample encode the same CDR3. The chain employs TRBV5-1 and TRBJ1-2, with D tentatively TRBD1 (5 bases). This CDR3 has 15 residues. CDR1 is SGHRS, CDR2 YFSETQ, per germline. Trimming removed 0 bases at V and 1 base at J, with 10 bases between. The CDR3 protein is CASSLGSGVNYGYTF. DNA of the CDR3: TGCGCCAGCAGCTTGGGCTCGGGGGTTAACTATGGCTACACCTTC.